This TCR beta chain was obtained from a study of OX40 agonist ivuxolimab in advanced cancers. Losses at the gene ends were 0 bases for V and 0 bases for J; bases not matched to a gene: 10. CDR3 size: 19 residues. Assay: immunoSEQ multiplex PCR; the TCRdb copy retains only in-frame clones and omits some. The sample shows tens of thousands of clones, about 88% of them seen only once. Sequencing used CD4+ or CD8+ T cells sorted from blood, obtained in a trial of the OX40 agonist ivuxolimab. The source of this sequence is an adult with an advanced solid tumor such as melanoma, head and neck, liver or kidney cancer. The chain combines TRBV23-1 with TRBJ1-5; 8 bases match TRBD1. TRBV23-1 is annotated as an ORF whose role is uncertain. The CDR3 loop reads CASSQSVQGGSDSNQPQHF. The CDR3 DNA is TGCGCCAGCAGTCAATCGGTACAGGGGGGTTCCGATAGCAATCAGCCCCAGCATTTT.